This TCR beta chain was found in a study of T cell responses to AZD1222 COVID-19 vaccine. The repertoire was sequenced with immunoSEQ multiplex PCR; TCRdb's copy has only in-frame clones and lacks some. This sample has under 200,000 clones, with around 88% found just once. Sequenced material: peripheral blood, taken 28 days after the second AZD1222 dose. This TCR derives from an adult who received the AZD1222 COVID-19 vaccine.

CDR3 sequence: CASSYLREANEKLFF. DNA for the CDR3: TGTGCCAGCAGTTACCTCCGGGAGGCGAATGAAAAACTGTTTTTT. The chain has TRBV6-5 and TRBJ1-4, with D unresolved. V was pared by 2 bases and J by 5 bases, with 12 bases between. The germline V gene encodes CDR1 MNHEY and CDR2 SVGAGI. The CDR3 totals 15 residues.